This T cell receptor beta chain was sequenced during a study of T cell responses to AZD1222 COVID-19 vaccine. Study outcomes and limitations: Donors were mostly white British, more females; clonal diversity possibly underestimated. Spike-wide vaccine-associated CD4 TCRs dominated at 160-218 and 743-854. Close to half of spike-specific TCRs reportedly recognize unmutated variant regions.

Concerning this clone: Its antigen is unidentified.

The length of the CDR3 is 17 residues. Trimming stripped 0 bases from V and 3 bases from J, with 21 bases between. Germline CDR1 GTSNPN, CDR2 SVGIG (reference sequence). Libraries were prepared by immunoSEQ multiplex PCR; TCRdb keeps only in-frame clonotypes and omits some of them. The sample has about 140,000 clones, around nine tenths seen once; the top ten hold more than 3%. The TCR was taken from an adult who received the AZD1222 COVID-19 vaccine. The V gene is TRBV30, the J gene TRBJ2-7; possible D gene TRBD1, 5 bases. The sample in question was peripheral blood, obtained 28 days after the second AZD1222 dose. This CDR3 is CAWSVPGSTRFLYEQYF. The CDR3 nucleotides are TGTGCCTGGAGTGTACCAGGGTCAACCCGTTTCCTCTACGAGCAGTACTTC.